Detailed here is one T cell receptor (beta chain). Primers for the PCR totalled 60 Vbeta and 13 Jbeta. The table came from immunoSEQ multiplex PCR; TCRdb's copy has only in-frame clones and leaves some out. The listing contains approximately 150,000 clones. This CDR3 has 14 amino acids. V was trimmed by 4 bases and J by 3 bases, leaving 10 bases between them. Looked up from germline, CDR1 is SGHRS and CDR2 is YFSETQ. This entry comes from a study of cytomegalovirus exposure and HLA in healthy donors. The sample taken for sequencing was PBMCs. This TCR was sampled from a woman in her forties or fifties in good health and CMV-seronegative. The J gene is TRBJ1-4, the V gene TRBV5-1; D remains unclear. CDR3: CASSLGLANEKLFF. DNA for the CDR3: TGCGCCAGCAGCCTGGGGTTAGCTAATGAAAAACTGTTTTTT.